This T cell receptor beta chain was recorded in a study of blood T cell repertoires in COVID-19. Study summary: Nucleic acid was either cDNA or gDNA, and it came from T cells, B-cell-depleted T cells, or PBMCs.

Repertoires were generated with immunoSEQ multiplex PCR, while TCRdb's copy carries only in-frame clones and drops some. The sample includes some 320,000 clones, approximately 89% seen only once; the top ten take 5.3%. This CDR3 is built from 14 residues. Trimming cost V 2 bases and J 2 bases, with 9 bases left between them. Per the germline V gene, CDR1 is SGHVS and CDR2 is FQNEAQ. The sequenced sample consisted of PBMCs or T cells enriched from blood (not recorded which). The rearrangement uses TRBV7-8 and TRBJ1-1; D is ambiguous. The sequence was obtained from a woman in her 30s who had recovered from COVID-19. CDR3 protein: CASSLSPGNTEAFF. DNA of the CDR3: TGTGCCAGCAGCTTATCTCCGGGTAACACTGAAGCTTTCTTT.